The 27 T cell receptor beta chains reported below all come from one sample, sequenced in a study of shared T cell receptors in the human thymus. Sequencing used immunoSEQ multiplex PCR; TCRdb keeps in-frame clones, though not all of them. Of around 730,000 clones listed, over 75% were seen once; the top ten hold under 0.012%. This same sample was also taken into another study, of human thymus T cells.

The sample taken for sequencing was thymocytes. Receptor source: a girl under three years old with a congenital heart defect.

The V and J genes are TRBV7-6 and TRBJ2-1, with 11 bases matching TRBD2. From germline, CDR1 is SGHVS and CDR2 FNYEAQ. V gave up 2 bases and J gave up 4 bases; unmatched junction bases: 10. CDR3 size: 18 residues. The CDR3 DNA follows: TGTGCCAGCAGCTTATCGGCTAGCGGGGGGTCGTCGTACAATGAGCAGTTCTTC. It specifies CASSLSASGGSSYNEQFF. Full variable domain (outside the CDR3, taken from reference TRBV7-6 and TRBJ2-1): GAGVSQSPRYKVTKRGQDVALRCDPISGHVSLYWYRQALGQGPEFLTYFNYEAQQDKSGLPNDRFSAERPEGSISTLTIQRTEQRDSAMYRCASSLSASGGSSYNEQFFGPGTRLTVL.

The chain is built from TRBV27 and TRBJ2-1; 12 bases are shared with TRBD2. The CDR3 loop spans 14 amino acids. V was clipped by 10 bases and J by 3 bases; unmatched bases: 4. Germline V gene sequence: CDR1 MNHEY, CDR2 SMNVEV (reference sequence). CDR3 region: CATGLAGRYNEQFF. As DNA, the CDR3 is TGTGCCACCGGACTAGCGGGGCGCTACAATGAGCAGTTCTTC.

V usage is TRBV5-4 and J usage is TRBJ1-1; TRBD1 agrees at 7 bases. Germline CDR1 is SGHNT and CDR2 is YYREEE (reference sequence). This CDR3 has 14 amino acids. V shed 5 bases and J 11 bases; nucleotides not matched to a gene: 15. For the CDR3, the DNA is TGTGCCAGCAGGGATCGGACAGGTGACAGGCGGGCTTTCTTT. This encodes CASRDRTGDRRAFF.

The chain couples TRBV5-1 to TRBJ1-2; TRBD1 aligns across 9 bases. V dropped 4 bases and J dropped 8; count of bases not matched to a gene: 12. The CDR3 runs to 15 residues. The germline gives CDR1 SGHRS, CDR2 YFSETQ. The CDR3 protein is CASSILSGTGNGYTF. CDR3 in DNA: TGCGCCAGCAGCATACTCTCCGGGACAGGGAACGGCTACACCTTC.

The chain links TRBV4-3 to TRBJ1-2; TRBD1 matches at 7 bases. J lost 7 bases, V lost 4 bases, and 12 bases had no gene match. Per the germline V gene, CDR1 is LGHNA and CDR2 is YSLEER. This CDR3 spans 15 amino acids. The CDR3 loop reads CASSPQLEGAGGYTF. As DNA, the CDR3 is TGCGCCAGCAGCCCGCAGTTGGAGGGGGCTGGTGGCTACACCTTC.

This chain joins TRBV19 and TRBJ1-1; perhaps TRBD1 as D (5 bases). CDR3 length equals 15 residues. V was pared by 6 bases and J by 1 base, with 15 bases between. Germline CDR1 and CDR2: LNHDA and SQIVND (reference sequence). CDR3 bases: TGTGCCAGTAGATCATGGGGGGGATCGAACACTGAAGCTTTCTTT. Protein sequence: CASRSWGGSNTEAFF.

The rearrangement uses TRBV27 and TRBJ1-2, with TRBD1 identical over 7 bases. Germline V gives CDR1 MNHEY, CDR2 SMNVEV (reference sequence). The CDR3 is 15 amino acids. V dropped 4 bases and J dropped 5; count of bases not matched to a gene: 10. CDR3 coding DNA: TGTGCCAGCAGTTCGAACCCGGGACAGAGGTATGGCTACACCTTC. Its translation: CASSSNPGQRYGYTF.

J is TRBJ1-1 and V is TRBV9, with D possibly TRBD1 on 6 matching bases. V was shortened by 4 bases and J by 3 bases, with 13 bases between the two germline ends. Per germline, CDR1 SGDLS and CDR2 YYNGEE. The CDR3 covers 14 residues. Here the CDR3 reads CASSPTQGYTEAFF. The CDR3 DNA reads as TGTGCCAGCAGCCCCACCCAGGGGTACACTGAAGCTTTCTTT.

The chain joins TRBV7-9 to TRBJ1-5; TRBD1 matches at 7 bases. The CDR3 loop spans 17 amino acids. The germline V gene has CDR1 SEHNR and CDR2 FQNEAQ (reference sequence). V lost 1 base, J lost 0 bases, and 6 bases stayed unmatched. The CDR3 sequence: CASSLGQGWDSNQPQHF. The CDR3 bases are TGTGCCAGCAGCTTAGGACAGGGATGGGATAGCAATCAGCCCCAGCATTTT. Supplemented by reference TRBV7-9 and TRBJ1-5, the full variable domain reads DTGVSQNPRHKITKRGQNVTFRCDPISEHNRLYWYRQTLGQGPEFLTYFQNEAQLEKSRLLSDRFSAERPKGSFSTLEIQRTEQGDSAMYLCASSLGQGWDSNQPQHFGDGTRLSIL.

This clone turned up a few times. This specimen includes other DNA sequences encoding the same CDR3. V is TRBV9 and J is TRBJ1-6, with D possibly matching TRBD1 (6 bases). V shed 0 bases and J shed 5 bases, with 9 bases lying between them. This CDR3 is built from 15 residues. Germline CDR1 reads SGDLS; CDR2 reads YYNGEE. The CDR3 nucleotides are TGTGCCAGCAGCGTAGCGGGACAACATAATTCACCCCTCCACTTT. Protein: CASSVAGQHNSPLHF.

The CDR3 sequence: CASSLQGGIHCYEQYF. CDR3 in DNA: TGTGCCAGCAGTCTACAGGGGGGCATTCACTGCTACGAGCAGTACTTC. V usage is TRBV28 and J usage is TRBJ2-7; TRBD1 matches 8 bases. Per the germline V gene, CDR1 is MDHEN and CDR2 is SYDVKM. The V segment lost 5 bases and the J segment 3 bases; nucleotides outside the gene matches: 12. The CDR3 runs 16 residues.

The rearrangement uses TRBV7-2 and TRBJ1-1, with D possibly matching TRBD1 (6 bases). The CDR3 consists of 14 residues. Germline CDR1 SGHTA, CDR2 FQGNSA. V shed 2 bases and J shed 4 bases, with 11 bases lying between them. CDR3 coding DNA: TGTGCCAGCAGCTTACAAACAGGGAGCACTGAAGCTTTCTTT. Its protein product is CASSLQTGSTEAFF.

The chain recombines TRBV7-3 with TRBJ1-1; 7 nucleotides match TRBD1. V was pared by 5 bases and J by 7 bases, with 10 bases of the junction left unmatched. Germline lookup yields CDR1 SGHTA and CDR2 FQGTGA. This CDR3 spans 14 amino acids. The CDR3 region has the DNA TGTGCCAGCAGCACACCGGGACAGTTTTGTGAAGCTTTCTTT. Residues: CASSTPGQFCEAFF.

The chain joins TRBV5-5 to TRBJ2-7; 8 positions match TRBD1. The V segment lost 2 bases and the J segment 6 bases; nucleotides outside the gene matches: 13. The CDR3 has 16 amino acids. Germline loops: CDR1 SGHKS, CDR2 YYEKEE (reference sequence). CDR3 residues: CASSFPRGRQGVEQYF. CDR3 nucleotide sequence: TGTGCCAGCAGCTTTCCCAGGGGGCGGCAGGGCGTCGAGCAGTACTTC.

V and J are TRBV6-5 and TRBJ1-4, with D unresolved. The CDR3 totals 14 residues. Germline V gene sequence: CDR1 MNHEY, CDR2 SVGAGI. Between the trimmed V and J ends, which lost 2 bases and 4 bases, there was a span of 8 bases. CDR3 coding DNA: TGTGCCAGCAGTTACCGCGAGGTTAATGAAAAACTGTTTTTT. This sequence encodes CASSYREVNEKLFF.

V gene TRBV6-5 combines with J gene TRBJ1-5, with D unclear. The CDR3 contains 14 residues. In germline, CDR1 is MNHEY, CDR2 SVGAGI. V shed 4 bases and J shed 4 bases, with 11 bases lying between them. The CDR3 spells CASSCDRENQPQHF. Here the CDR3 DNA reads TGTGCCAGCAGTTGCGACCGGGAGAATCAGCCCCAGCATTTT.

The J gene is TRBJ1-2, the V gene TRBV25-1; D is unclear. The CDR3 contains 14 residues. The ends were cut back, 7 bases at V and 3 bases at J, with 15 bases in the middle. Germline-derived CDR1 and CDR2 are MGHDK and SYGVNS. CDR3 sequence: CASTHGNGHYGYTF. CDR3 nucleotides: TGTGCCAGCACACACGGAAATGGGCACTATGGCTACACCTTC.

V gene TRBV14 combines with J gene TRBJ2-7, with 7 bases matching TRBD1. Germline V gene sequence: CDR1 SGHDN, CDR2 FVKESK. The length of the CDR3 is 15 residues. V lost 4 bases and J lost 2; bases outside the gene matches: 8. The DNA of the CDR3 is TGTGCCAGCAGCCGAGCCGGGACAGAGACCTACGAGCAGTACTTC. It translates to CASSRAGTETYEQYF.

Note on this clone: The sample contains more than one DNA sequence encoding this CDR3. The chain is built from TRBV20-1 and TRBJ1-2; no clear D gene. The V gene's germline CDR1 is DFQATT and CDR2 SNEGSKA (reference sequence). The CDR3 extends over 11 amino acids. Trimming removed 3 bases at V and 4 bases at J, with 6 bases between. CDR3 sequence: CSASRSYGYTF. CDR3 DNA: TGCAGTGCTAGTAGATCCTATGGCTACACCTTC.

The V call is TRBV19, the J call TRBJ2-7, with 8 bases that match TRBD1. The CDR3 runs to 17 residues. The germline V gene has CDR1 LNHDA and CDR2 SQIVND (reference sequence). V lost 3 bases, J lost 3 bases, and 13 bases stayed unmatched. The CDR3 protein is CASSIVLQTGDRYEQYF. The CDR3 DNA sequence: TGTGCCAGTAGTATTGTCCTTCAGACAGGGGATCGCTACGAGCAGTACTTC.

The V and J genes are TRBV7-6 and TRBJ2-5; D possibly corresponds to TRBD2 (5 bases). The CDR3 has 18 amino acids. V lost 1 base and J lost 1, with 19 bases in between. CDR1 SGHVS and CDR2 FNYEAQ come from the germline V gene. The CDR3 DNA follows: TGTGCCAGCAGCTTAGAGGGAGTAACCCGGGTCCTCCAAGAGACCCAGTACTTC. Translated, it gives CASSLEGVTRVLQETQYF.

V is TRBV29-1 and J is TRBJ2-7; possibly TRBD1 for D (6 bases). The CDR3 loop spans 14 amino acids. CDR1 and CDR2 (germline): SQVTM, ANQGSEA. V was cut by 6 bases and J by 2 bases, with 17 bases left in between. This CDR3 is CSVGPLQGPYEQYF. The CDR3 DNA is TGCAGCGTGGGGCCATTACAGGGTCCCTACGAGCAGTACTTC.

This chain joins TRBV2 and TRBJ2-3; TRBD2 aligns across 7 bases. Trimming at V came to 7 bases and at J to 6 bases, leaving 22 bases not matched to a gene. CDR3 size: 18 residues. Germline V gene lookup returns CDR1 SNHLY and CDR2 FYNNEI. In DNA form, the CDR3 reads TGTGCCAGCAACGGCCTGAGGGAGGGAATGGTGGGGCAGGATACGCAGTATTTT. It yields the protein CASNGLREGMVGQDTQYF.

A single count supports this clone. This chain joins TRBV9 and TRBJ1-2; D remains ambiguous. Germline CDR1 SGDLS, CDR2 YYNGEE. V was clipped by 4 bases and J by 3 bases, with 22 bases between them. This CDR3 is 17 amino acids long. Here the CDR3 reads CASSPRGSDPGYYGYTF. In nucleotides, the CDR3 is TGTGCCAGCAGCCCCCGAGGGTCAGACCCAGGATACTATGGCTACACCTTC.

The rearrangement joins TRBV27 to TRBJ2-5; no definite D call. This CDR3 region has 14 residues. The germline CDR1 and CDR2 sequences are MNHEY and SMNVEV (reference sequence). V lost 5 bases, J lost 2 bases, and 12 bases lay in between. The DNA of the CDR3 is TGTGCCAGCAGTCCAAGATTCCAGCAAGAGACCCAGTACTTC. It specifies CASSPRFQQETQYF.

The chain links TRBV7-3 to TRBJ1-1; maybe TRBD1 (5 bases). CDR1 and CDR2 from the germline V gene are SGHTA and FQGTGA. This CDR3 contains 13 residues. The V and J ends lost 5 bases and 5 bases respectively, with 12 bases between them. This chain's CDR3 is CASSQGAGTEAFF. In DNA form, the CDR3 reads TGTGCCAGCAGCCAAGGGGCAGGGACTGAAGCTTTCTTT.

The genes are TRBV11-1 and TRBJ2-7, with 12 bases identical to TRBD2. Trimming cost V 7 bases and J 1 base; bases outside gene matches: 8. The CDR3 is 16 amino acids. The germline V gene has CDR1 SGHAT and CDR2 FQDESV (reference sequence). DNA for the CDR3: TGTGCCAGCAACCCACTAGCGGGGGGCCCATCCTACGAGCAGTACTTC. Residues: CASNPLAGGPSYEQYF.